This T cell receptor (beta chain) was found in a study of shared clonotypes between healthy human individuals (dated by TCRdb to the early 2020s). With respect to the entire study: A few men and a couple of women, aged 18 to 49 years, made up the cohort. Per donor, three plates each were used for CD4 naive and CD4 memory, two for CD8 naive, and one for CD8 memory. The study deeply sequenced blood TCR repertoires of about 5 healthy adults to estimate repertoire size and the extent of clonotype sharing between individuals. Different laboratories and diverse techniques were used to prepare libraries and sequence TCR repertoires, to increase sequencing depth and limit assay-specific biases. Per donor, leukapheresis produced somewhere between about 0.8 and 9 billion PBMCs.

Overall study results and their limits: Clonotypes shared by all four sorted-subset donors showed higher generation probabilities than non-shared clonotypes. Because the study included only a small number of donors, the genetic and exposure-history diversity represented was limited. Even with the large sequencing depth, rarefaction of the sorted-subset datasets indicated that sequencing was incomplete. Pairwise subsampling indicated that sequencing depth was expected to affect the degree of clonotype sharing among donors. Only blood was sampled, and tissue TCR repertoires likely differ from those in blood. Estimated clonotype richness was generally larger for naive than for memory subsets. Across several donors, roughly 5.4% of naive CD4, around 3.5% of naive CD8, roughly 2.2% of memory CD4, and approximately 0.4% of memory CD8 clonotypes were shared.

TCR CDR3 regions were amplified from genomic DNA by multiplex PCR using the deep immunoSEQ assay. Extracted genomic DNA from each cell subset was distributed evenly across all wells of several immunoSEQ 96-well plates, and each plate was treated as a replicate. For sorted subsets, around 200 ng genomic DNA, equal to 30,000 to 35,000 T cell genomes, was loaded into each replicate PCR. The purified libraries were quantified using a Qubit 3.0 fluorometer, sized with a Bioanalyzer 2100, and then quantified again using the KAPA Library Quantification kit. Each immunoSEQ 96-well plate was sequenced on its own single-read 150-cycle Illumina NextSeq 550 flow cell. As for how the authors treated the data: Because the immunoSEQ output included only junctional sequences and no quality scores, the filtering could not be the same as the filtering used for full-length reads. To assign V/J genes and CDR3, sequences were annotated using PyIR, a Python wrapper for IgBLAST v1.9, with IMGT germline references. Reads were filtered out if the reads had weak V/J assignments (E-value above 1e-6), no CDR3, stop codons, out-of-frame junctions, or ambiguous translated residues. V3J clonotypes were defined as sequences sharing an identical inferred V gene, J gene, and CDR3 amino acid sequence. The percentage overlap between two repertoires was calculated by dividing the number of shared unique clonotypes by the size of the smaller repertoire. Three approaches were used to assess repertoire richness: RTK rarefaction, the Chao1 estimator, and Recon v2.1 estimates of unobserved clonotypes. Generation probabilities were computed with OLGA for all TCRbeta clonotypes obtained by the gDNA method from a handful of donors. Not all clones reach the TCRdb copy of this immuneACCESS table, which keeps in-frame sequences only. Checked studies attribute under half of the gap to unresolved V genes and leave the rest unexplained. The V and J calls and clone size were taken over from that table, and D and trimming were inferred from the DNA. The sample data list 2 million to 2.5 million clones, and 80% to 95% of these were observed just once. In total, the top ten clones hold approximately 0.36% of the sample.

Healthy HIV-negative adults with no recently reported acute infections or vaccinations were included as donors. Only Caucasian adults living in Nashville, Tennessee, USA were represented among the donors. CD4+ T cells were enriched through magnetic negative selection, after which naive cells were positively selected on CD45RA and the remaining negative fraction served as the memory subset. Blood was collected by leukapheresis, and PBMCs were isolated by Ficoll-Histopaque density gradient centrifugation and then cryopreserved in liquid nitrogen vapor phase. Analytical flow cytometry was used to check the purity and quantity of every magnetically sorted T cell population. Genomic DNA was isolated from each sorted fraction and quantified by UV absorbance on a Nanodrop 2000c. Regarding this clone: Its binding antigen is unknown. No much larger clonotype is one base removed from it; base qualities were not supplied.

The CDR3, from cysteine to phenylalanine, totals 15 residues. The CDR3 DNA has 45 bases and is translated from base 1. As encoded in the germline V gene, CDR1 is KGHSH while CDR2 is LQKENI. V loses 1 base of germline sequence and J loses 2 bases, and the interval between the two ends is 9 bases. This sequence uses TRBV18 and TRBJ1-5, with the D gene not clear enough to name. The sequence came from a man younger than 35 in good health. Some clones in this sample may be carry-over from other donors' samples. The sample taken for sequencing was naive CD4+ T cells from PBMCs. The cell subset or site label corresponds to: CD45RA+ positively selected. The sequence in DNA is TGTGCCAGCTCACCACGGGATTGGGGCAATCAGCCCCAGCATTTT. It is translated as CASSPRDWGNQPQHF.